The T cell receptor beta chain described here comes from a study of identical twins. V shed 0 bases and J shed 4 bases, with 11 bases lying between them. In germline, CDR1 is SGHRS, CDR2 YFSETQ. The CDR3 is made up of 16 amino acids. TCRdb ran MiXCR on the 5' RACE reads and lists one entry per CDR3 protein. The table lists around 220,000 distinct CDR3 sequences, roughly 13% of them singletons. Each donor was a healthy Caucasian. Sequenced sample: memory (CD45RO+) T cells sorted from blood. V gene TRBV5-1 combines with J gene TRBJ2-6, with D unclear. The TCR originated in a woman between 18 and 29 years old in good health. The CDR3 reads CASSLAVLSGANVLTF. CDR3 nucleotides: TGCGCCAGCAGCTTGGCCGTTCTCTCAGGGGCCAACGTCCTGACTTTC.